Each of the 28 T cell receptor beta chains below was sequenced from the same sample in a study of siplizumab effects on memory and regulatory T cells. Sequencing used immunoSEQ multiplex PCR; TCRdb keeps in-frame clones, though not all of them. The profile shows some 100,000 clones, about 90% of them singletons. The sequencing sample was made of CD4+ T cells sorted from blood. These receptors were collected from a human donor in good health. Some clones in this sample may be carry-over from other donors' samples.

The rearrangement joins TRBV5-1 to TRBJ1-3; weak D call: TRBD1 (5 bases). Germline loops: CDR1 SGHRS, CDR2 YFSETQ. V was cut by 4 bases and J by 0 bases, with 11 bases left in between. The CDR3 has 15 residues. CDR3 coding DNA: TGCGCCAGCAGCATCGGGACGGACTCTGGAAACACCATATATTTT. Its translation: CASSIGTDSGNTIYF.

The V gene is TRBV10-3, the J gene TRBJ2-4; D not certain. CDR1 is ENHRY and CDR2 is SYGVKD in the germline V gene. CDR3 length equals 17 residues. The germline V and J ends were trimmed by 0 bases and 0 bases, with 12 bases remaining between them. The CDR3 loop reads CAISESNVNLAKNIQYF. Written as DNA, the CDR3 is TGTGCCATCAGTGAGTCGAACGTAAACCTAGCCAAAAACATTCAGTACTTC.

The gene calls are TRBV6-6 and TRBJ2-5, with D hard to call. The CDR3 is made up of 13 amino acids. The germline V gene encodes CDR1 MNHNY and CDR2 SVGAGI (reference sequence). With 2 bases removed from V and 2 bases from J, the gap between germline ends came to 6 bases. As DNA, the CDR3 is TGTGCCAGCAGTTACCCTCCTCAAGAGACCCAGTACTTC. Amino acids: CASSYPPQETQYF.

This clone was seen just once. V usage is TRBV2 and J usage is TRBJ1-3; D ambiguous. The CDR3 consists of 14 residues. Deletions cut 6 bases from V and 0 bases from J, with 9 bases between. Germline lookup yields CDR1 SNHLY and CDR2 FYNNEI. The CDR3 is CASRQAHSGNTIYF. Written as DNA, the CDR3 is TGTGCCAGCAGGCAGGCCCACTCTGGAAACACCATATATTTT. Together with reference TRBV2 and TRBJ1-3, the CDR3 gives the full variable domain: EPEVTQTPSHQVTQMGQEVILRCVPISNHLYFYWYRQILGQKVEFLVSFYNNEISEKSEIFDDQFSVERPDGSNFTLKIRSTKLEDSAMYFCASRQAHSGNTIYFGEGSWLTVV.

CDR3 protein: CASSQVPQGRNEKLFF. CDR3 coding DNA: TGCGCCAGCAGCCAAGTCCCACAGGGAAGAAATGAAAAACTGTTTTTT. V is TRBV4-1 and J is TRBJ1-4; tentative D call: TRBD1 (6 bases). The germline V and J ends were trimmed by 1 base and 5 bases, with 14 bases remaining between them. This CDR3 has 16 residues. Germline loops: CDR1 MGHRA, CDR2 YSYEKL.

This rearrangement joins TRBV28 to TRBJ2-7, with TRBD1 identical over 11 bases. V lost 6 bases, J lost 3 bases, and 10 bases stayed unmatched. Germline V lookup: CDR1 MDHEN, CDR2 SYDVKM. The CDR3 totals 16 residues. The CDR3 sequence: CASRLPGGQGGYEQYF. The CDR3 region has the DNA TGTGCCAGCAGGCTCCCGGGGGGACAGGGGGGCTACGAGCAGTACTTC. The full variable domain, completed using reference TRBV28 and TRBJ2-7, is DVKVTQSSRYLVKRTGEKVFLECVQDMDHENMFWYRQDPGLGLRLIYFSYDVKMKEKGDIPEGYSVSREKKERFSLILESASTNQTSMYLCASRLPGGQGGYEQYFGPGTRLTVT.

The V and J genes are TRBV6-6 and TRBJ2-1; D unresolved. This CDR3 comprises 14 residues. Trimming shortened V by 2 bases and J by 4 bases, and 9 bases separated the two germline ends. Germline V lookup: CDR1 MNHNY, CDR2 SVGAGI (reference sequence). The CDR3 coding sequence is TGTGCCAGCAGTTACGTCTTAGAATACAATGAGCAGTTCTTC. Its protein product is CASSYVLEYNEQFF.

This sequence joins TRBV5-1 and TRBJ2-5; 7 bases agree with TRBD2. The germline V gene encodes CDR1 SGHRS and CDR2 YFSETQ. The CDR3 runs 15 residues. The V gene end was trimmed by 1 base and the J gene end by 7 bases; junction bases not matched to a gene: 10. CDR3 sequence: CASSLSLSPGGTQYF. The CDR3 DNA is TGCGCCAGCAGCTTGAGTTTGTCTCCGGGAGGGACCCAGTACTTC. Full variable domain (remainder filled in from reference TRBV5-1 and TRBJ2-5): KAGVTQTPRYLIKTRGQQVTLSCSPISGHRSVSWYQQTPGQGLQFLFEYFSETQRNKGNFPGRFSGRQFSNSRSEMNVSTLELGDSALYLCASSLSLSPGGTQYFGPGTRLLVL.

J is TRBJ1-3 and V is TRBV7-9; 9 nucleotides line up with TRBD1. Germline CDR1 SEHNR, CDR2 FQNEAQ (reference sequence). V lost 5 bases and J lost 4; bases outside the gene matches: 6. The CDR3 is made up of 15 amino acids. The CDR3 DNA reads TGTGCCAGCAGCGCAGGACAGGGGATAGGAAACACCATATATTTT. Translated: CASSAGQGIGNTIYF.

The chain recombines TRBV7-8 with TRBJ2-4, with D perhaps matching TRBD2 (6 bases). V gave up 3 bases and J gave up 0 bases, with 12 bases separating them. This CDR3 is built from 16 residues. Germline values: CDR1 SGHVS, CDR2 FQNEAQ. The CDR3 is CASSFGTLLAKNIQYF. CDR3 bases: TGTGCCAGCAGCTTCGGGACTCTACTAGCCAAAAACATTCAGTACTTC.

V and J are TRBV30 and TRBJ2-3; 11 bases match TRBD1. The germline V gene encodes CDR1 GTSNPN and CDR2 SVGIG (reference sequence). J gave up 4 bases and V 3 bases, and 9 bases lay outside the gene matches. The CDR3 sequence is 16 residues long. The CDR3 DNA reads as TGTGCCTGGAGCCCCCGGACAGGGGGCAGGGCAGATACGCAGTATTTT. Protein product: CAWSPRTGGRADTQYF.

The CDR3 protein is CASSLVGGGTRSYEQYF. The CDR3, as DNA: TGTGCCAGCAGCTTAGTCGGCGGGGGGACTAGATCCTACGAGCAGTACTTC. The chain links TRBV7-2 to TRBJ2-7; 8 bases agree with TRBD2. The germline V gene encodes CDR1 SGHTA and CDR2 FQGNSA. This CDR3 has 17 residues. Germline trimming cut 1 base from V and 1 base from J; bases unmatched to any gene: 9.

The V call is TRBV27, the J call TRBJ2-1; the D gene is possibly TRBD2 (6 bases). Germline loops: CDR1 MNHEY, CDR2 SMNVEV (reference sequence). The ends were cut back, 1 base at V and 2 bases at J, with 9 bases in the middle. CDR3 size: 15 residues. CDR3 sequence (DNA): TGTGCCAGCAGTTTATATCGGAGGGCCTACAATGAGCAGTTCTTC. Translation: CASSLYRRAYNEQFF.

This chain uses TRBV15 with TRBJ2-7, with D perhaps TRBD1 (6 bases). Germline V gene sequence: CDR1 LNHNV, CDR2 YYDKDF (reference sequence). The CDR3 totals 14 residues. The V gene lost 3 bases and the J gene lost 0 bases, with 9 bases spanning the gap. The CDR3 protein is CATSSDRSSYEQYF. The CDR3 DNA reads TGTGCCACCAGCAGCGACAGGAGCTCCTACGAGCAGTACTTC.

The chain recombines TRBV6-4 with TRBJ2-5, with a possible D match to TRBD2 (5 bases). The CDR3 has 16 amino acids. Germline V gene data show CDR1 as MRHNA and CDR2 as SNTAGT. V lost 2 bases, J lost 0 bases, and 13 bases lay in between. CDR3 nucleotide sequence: TGTGCCAGCAGTGACCTCAAGGAGCGGCACCAAGAGACCCAGTACTTC. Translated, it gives CASSDLKERHQETQYF.

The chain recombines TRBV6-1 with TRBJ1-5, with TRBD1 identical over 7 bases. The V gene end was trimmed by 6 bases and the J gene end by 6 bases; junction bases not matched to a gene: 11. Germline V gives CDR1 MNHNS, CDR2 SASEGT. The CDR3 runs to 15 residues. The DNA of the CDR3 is TGTGCCAGCAGCGTACAGGGGTGGGGCGGTCAGCCCCAGCATTTT. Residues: CASSVQGWGGQPQHF.

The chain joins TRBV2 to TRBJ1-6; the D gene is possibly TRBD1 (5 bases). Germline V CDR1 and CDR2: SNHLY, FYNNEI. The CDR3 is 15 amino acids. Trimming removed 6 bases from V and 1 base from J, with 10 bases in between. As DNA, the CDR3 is TGTGCCAGCAGCGTGACAGATTCCTATAATTCACCCCTCCACTTT. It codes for CASSVTDSYNSPLHF. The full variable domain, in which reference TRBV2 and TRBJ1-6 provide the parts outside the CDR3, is EPEVTQTPSHQVTQMGQEVILRCVPISNHLYFYWYRQILGQKVEFLVSFYNNEISEKSEIFDDQFSVERPDGSNFTLKIRSTKLEDSAMYFCASSVTDSYNSPLHFGNGTRLTVT.

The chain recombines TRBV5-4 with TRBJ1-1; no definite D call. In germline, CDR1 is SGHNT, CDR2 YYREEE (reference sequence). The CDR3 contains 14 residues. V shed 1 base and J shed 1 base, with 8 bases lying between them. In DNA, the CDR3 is TGTGCCAGCAGCTTGATAGCCTCGAACACTGAAGCTTTCTTT. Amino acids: CASSLIASNTEAFF.

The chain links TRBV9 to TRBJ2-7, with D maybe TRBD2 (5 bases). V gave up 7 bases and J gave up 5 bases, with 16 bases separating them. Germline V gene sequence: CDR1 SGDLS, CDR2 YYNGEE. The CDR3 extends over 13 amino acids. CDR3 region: CASGRTPHDEQYF. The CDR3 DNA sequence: TGTGCCAGCGGGAGAACCCCACATGACGAGCAGTACTTC.

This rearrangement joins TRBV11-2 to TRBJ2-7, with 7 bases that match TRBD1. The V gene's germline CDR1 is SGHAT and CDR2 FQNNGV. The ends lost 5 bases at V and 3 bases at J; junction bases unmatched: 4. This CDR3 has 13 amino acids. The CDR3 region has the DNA TGTGCCAGCAGCCTGGGGACAGACTACGAGCAGTACTTC. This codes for CASSLGTDYEQYF.

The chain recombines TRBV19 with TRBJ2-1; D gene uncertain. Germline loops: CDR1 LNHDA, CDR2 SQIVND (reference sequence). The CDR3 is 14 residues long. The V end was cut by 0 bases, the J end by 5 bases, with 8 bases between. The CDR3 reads CASSIDPSHNEQFF. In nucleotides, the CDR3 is TGTGCCAGTAGTATAGATCCGTCCCACAATGAGCAGTTCTTC.

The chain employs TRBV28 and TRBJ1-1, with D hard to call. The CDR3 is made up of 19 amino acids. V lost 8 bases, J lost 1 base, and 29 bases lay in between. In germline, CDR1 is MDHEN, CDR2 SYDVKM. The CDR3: CASGGPTTLGLGSNTEAFF. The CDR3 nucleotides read TGTGCCAGCGGCGGCCCAACTACCCTAGGGCTAGGGTCGAACACTGAAGCTTTCTTT.

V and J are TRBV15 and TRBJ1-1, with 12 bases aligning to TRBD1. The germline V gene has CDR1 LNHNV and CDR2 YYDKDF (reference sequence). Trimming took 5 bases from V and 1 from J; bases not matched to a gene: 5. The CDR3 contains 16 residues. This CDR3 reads CATSGGTGGSNTEAFF. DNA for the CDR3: TGTGCCACCAGCGGGGGGACAGGGGGCTCGAACACTGAAGCTTTCTTT.

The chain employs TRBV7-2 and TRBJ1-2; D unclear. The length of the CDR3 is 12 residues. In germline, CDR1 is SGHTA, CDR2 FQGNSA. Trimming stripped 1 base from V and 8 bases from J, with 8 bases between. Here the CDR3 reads CASSLVGWGYTF. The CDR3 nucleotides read TGTGCCAGCAGCTTAGTGGGTTGGGGCTACACCTTC.

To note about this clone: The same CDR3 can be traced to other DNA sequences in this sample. This CDR3 reads CASSSLAGGSNEQFF. CDR3 nucleotide sequence: TGCGCCAGCAGCTCCTTAGCGGGAGGTTCGAATGAGCAGTTCTTC. V gene TRBV5-1 combines with J gene TRBJ2-1; TRBD2 agrees at 10 bases. The CDR3 consists of 15 residues. Germline CDR1 SGHRS, CDR2 YFSETQ. V lost 3 bases and J lost 7; bases outside the gene matches: 7.

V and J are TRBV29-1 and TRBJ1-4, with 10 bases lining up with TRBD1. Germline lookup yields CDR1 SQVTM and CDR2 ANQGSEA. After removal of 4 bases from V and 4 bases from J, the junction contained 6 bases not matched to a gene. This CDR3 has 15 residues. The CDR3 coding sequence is TGCAGCGTTGTGGGGGACAGGGGCTTTAATGAAAAACTGTTTTTT. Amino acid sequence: CSVVGDRGFNEKLFF.

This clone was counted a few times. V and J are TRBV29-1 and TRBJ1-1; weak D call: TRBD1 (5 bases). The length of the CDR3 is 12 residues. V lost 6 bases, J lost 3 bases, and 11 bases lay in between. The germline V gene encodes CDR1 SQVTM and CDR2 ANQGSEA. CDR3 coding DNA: TGCAGCGTCCGGGACGAGCACACTGAAGCTTTCTTT. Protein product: CSVRDEHTEAFF.

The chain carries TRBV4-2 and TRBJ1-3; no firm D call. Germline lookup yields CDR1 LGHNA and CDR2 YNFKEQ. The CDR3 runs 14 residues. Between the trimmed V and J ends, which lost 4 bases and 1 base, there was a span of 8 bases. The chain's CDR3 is CASSPLESGNTIYF. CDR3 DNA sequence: TGTGCCAGCAGCCCCCTCGAGTCTGGAAACACCATATATTTT.